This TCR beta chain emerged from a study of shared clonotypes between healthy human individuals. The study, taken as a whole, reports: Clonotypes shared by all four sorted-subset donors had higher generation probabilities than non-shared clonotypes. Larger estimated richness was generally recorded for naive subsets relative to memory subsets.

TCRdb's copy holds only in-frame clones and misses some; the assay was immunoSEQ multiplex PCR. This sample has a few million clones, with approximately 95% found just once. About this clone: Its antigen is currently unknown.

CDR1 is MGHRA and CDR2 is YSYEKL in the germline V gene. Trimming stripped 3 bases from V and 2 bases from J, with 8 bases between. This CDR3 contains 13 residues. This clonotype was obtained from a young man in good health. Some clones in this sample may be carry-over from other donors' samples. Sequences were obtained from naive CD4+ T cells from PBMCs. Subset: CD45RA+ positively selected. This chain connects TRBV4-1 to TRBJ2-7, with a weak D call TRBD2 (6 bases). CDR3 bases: TGCGCCAGCAGCCACCCGGGGGCCTACGAGCAGTACTTC. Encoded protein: CASSHPGAYEQYF.